The rows below give T cell receptor beta chains drawn from one sample of a study of PD-L1 blockade in urothelial cancer. Clones were read by immunoSEQ multiplex PCR, and TCRdb kept only the in-frame ones, dropping some. The table includes about 87,000 clones, 84% detected once. The source material was PBMCs, sampled around atezolizumab (anti-PD-L1) treatment. These TCRs come from a man in his sixties with urothelial cancer. CDR3s include the opening cysteine and the closing phenylalanine or tryptophan. The order of the fields is clone size, J gene, D gene, V gene, CDR3 protein, CDR3 DNA. A D gene is named only where the DNA matches it firmly. The size field is filled for only some rows; it gives once, few, many or a size class.

abundance: .; j_gene: TRBJ1-5; d_gene: .; v_gene: TRBV7-2; CDR3aa: CASSLGGGRQTQHF; CDR3nt: TGTGCCAGCAGCTTAGGGGGGGGACGTCAGACCCAGCATTTT
abundance: few; j_gene: TRBJ1-5; d_gene: .; v_gene: TRBV19; CDR3aa: CASSISQGQPQHF; CDR3nt: TGTGCCAGTAGTATAAGTCAGGGTCAGCCCCAGCATTTT
abundance: .; j_gene: TRBJ2-3; d_gene: .; v_gene: TRBV30; CDR3aa: CAWSDSSGHFTDTQYF; CDR3nt: TGTGCCTGGAGTGATAGTTCGGGACACTTCACAGATACGCAGTATTTT
abundance: .; j_gene: TRBJ1-1; d_gene: .; v_gene: TRBV13; CDR3aa: CASSLQRVRWDTGAFF; CDR3nt: TGTGCCAGCAGCCTTCAAAGGGTTAGGTGGGACACTGGAGCTTTCTTT
abundance: .; j_gene: TRBJ1-3; d_gene: .; v_gene: TRBV6-4; CDR3aa: CASSDIGTGLGNTIYF; CDR3nt: TGTGCCAGCAGTGATATTGGAACAGGGTTAGGAAACACCATATATTTT
abundance: .; j_gene: TRBJ2-4; d_gene: .; v_gene: TRBV7-9; CDR3aa: CASSLVKGQVNIQYF; CDR3nt: TGTGCCAGCAGCTTAGTGAAGGGGCAGGTAAACATTCAGTACTTC
abundance: .; j_gene: TRBJ1-4; d_gene: TRBD1; v_gene: TRBV10-1; CDR3aa: CASSDSRTRTGEEKLFF; CDR3nt: TGCGCCAGCAGCGATTCCCGGACCCGGACAGGGGAGGAAAAACTGTTTTTT
abundance: few; j_gene: TRBJ1-6; d_gene: TRBD1; v_gene: TRBV9; CDR3aa: CASSQVGQGLSPLHF; CDR3nt: TGTGCCAGCAGTCAGGTGGGACAGGGGCTTTCACCCCTCCACTTT
abundance: .; j_gene: TRBJ2-1; d_gene: TRBD2; v_gene: TRBV5-1; CDR3aa: CASSFSGEYNEQFF; CDR3nt: TGCGCCAGCAGCTTTAGCGGGGAGTACAATGAGCAGTTCTTC
abundance: .; j_gene: TRBJ1-5; d_gene: .; v_gene: TRBV6-1; CDR3aa: CASSESFPPQHF; CDR3nt: TGTGCCAGCAGTGAATCGTTTCCGCCCCAGCATTTT
abundance: .; j_gene: TRBJ2-5; d_gene: TRBD2; v_gene: TRBV5-4; CDR3aa: CASSVRGGRETQYF; CDR3nt: TGTGCCAGCAGCGTGCGGGGGGGCCGGGAGACCCAGTACTTC
abundance: .; j_gene: TRBJ1-3; d_gene: .; v_gene: TRBV7-2; CDR3aa: CASSLGLGALKGNTIYF; CDR3nt: TGTGCCAGCAGCTTAGGACTGGGGGCCTTAAAAGGAAACACCATATATTTT
abundance: few; j_gene: TRBJ2-7; d_gene: TRBD1; v_gene: TRBV6-9; CDR3aa: CASSLDREREYEQYF; CDR3nt: TGTGCCAGCAGTTTGGACAGGGAGAGGGAATACGAGCAGTACTTC
abundance: once; j_gene: TRBJ1-2; d_gene: TRBD1; v_gene: TRBV28; CDR3aa: CATTTGGAQYGYTF; CDR3nt: TGTGCCACTACGACAGGGGGCGCGCAGTATGGCTACACCTTC
abundance: .; j_gene: TRBJ2-3; d_gene: TRBD2; v_gene: TRBV7-3; CDR3aa: CASSLTGRATDTQYF; CDR3nt: TGTGCCAGCAGCTTAACGGGGAGGGCCACAGATACGCAGTATTTT
abundance: .; j_gene: TRBJ2-7; d_gene: .; v_gene: TRBV5-5; CDR3aa: CASSLGLGQYF; CDR3nt: TGTGCCAGCAGCTTGGGCCTAGGGCAGTACTTC
abundance: .; j_gene: TRBJ2-1; d_gene: TRBD1; v_gene: TRBV13; CDR3aa: CASSQGQLTYNEQFF; CDR3nt: TGTGCCAGCAGCCAGGGACAGTTGACCTACAATGAGCAGTTCTTC
abundance: .; j_gene: TRBJ1-5; d_gene: TRBD1; v_gene: TRBV7-9; CDR3aa: CASSAGGFDQPQHF; CDR3nt: TGTGCCAGCAGCGCAGGGGGTTTCGATCAGCCCCAGCATTTT
abundance: .; j_gene: TRBJ1-3; d_gene: TRBD1; v_gene: TRBV18; CDR3aa: CASSPRDSRSGNTIYF; CDR3nt: TGTGCCAGCTCACCTCGGGACAGCCGCTCTGGAAACACCATATATTTT
abundance: .; j_gene: TRBJ2-7; d_gene: TRBD2; v_gene: TRBV28; CDR3aa: CASSPRLAGSFEQYF; CDR3nt: TGTGCCAGCAGTCCTCGACTAGCGGGGTCCTTCGAGCAGTACTTC
abundance: .; j_gene: TRBJ2-1; d_gene: TRBD1; v_gene: TRBV6-6; CDR3aa: CASSSAGTGGNEQFF; CDR3nt: TGTGCCAGCAGTTCGGCCGGGACAGGAGGCAATGAGCAGTTCTTC
abundance: .; j_gene: TRBJ2-2; d_gene: TRBD2; v_gene: TRBV5-1; CDR3aa: CASILTASGVAGELFF; CDR3nt: TGCGCCAGCATCCTGACTGCTAGCGGGGTAGCCGGGGAGCTGTTTTTT
abundance: few; j_gene: TRBJ2-7; d_gene: TRBD2; v_gene: TRBV11-2; CDR3aa: CASSDRRSGGRDYEQYF; CDR3nt: TGTGCCAGCAGCGACCGGCGTAGCGGGGGGAGAGACTACGAGCAGTACTTC
abundance: .; j_gene: TRBJ2-1; d_gene: TRBD1; v_gene: TRBV5-1; CDR3aa: CASSKGTGADNEQFF; CDR3nt: TGCGCCAGCAGCAAGGGGACAGGGGCGGACAATGAGCAGTTCTTC
abundance: .; j_gene: TRBJ2-5; d_gene: TRBD2; v_gene: TRBV5-1; CDR3aa: CASSLPGGVETQYF; CDR3nt: TGCGCCAGCAGCTTGCCCGGGGGGGTGGAGACCCAGTACTTC
abundance: few; j_gene: TRBJ2-1; d_gene: TRBD2; v_gene: TRBV5-4; CDR3aa: CASRTSGIYEQFF; CDR3nt: TGTGCCAGTAGGACTAGCGGGATTTATGAGCAGTTCTTC
abundance: .; j_gene: TRBJ2-1; d_gene: .; v_gene: TRBV18; CDR3aa: CASSPGQPNYNEQFF; CDR3nt: TGTGCCAGCTCACCGGGACAACCAAACTACAATGAGCAGTTCTTC
abundance: .; j_gene: TRBJ2-7; d_gene: TRBD1; v_gene: TRBV28; CDR3aa: CASRRDREAYEQYF; CDR3nt: TGTGCCAGCCGTCGGGACAGGGAGGCCTACGAGCAGTACTTC
abundance: medium-sized; j_gene: TRBJ1-5; d_gene: .; v_gene: TRBV6-5; CDR3aa: CASSSFGDQPQHF; CDR3nt: TGTGCCAGCAGTTCATTCGGGGATCAGCCCCAGCATTTT
abundance: once; j_gene: TRBJ2-7; d_gene: TRBD2; v_gene: TRBV7-2; CDR3aa: CASSKLAGGPPYEQYF; CDR3nt: TGTGCCAGCAGCAAACTAGCGGGGGGGCCTCCCTACGAGCAGTACTTC
abundance: .; j_gene: TRBJ1-6; d_gene: .; v_gene: TRBV11-2; CDR3aa: CASVGGIHNSPLHF; CDR3nt: TGTGCCAGCGTTGGCGGGATTCATAATTCACCCCTCCACTTT
abundance: .; j_gene: TRBJ2-3; d_gene: TRBD2; v_gene: TRBV6-6; CDR3aa: CASRYPTSGGTDTQYF; CDR3nt: TGTGCCAGCAGGTACCCGACTAGCGGGGGCACAGATACGCAGTATTTT
abundance: .; j_gene: TRBJ2-7; d_gene: TRBD1; v_gene: TRBV5-1; CDR3aa: CASSLERTGIGPYEQYF; CDR3nt: TGCGCCAGCAGCTTGGAAAGGACAGGGATTGGCCCCTACGAGCAGTACTTC
abundance: once; j_gene: TRBJ1-2; d_gene: TRBD1; v_gene: TRBV7-9; CDR3aa: CASSLGGQRVNYGYTF; CDR3nt: TGTGCCAGCAGCTTAGGGGGACAGAGGGTTAACTATGGCTACACCTTC
abundance: .; j_gene: TRBJ1-2; d_gene: TRBD1; v_gene: TRBV5-1; CDR3aa: CASSSNPGQNYGYTF; CDR3nt: TGCGCCAGCAGCTCAAATCCGGGACAGAACTATGGCTACACCTTC
abundance: .; j_gene: TRBJ2-7; d_gene: .; v_gene: TRBV6-1; CDR3aa: CASSEGEMGSYEQYF; CDR3nt: TGTGCCAGCAGTGAAGGGGAGATGGGGTCCTACGAGCAGTACTTC
abundance: .; j_gene: TRBJ2-7; d_gene: .; v_gene: TRBV6-1; CDR3aa: CATLVPGVISYEQYF; CDR3nt: TGTGCCACCTTAGTCCCAGGGGTGATCTCCTACGAGCAGTACTTC
abundance: .; j_gene: TRBJ1-1; d_gene: .; v_gene: TRBV19; CDR3aa: CASSTQGNTEAFF; CDR3nt: TGTGCCAGTAGTACTCAGGGGAACACTGAAGCTTTCTTT
abundance: .; j_gene: TRBJ2-7; d_gene: TRBD2; v_gene: TRBV7-2; CDR3aa: CASSRDDLAGGYEQYF; CDR3nt: TGTGCCAGCAGCCGAGATGATCTAGCGGGAGGATACGAGCAGTACTTC
abundance: .; j_gene: TRBJ2-1; d_gene: .; v_gene: TRBV20-1; CDR3aa: CSASYINEQFF; CDR3nt: TGCAGTGCTAGCTATATCAATGAGCAGTTCTTC
abundance: .; j_gene: TRBJ1-3; d_gene: TRBD1; v_gene: TRBV15; CDR3aa: CATRGRQGNGNTIYF; CDR3nt: TGTGCCACCAGGGGGAGACAGGGGAATGGAAACACCATATATTTT
abundance: .; j_gene: TRBJ2-3; d_gene: .; v_gene: TRBV10-1; CDR3aa: CASSETYTGKAADTQYF; CDR3nt: TGCGCCAGCAGTGAGACCTATACAGGGAAGGCGGCAGATACGCAGTATTTT
abundance: .; j_gene: TRBJ1-1; d_gene: .; v_gene: TRBV2; CDR3aa: CASSDYGNMNTEAFF; CDR3nt: TGTGCCAGCAGTGATTACGGGAACATGAACACTGAAGCTTTCTTT
abundance: .; j_gene: TRBJ2-2; d_gene: .; v_gene: TRBV14; CDR3aa: CASSQTGTRYTGELFF; CDR3nt: TGTGCCAGCAGCCAAACCGGGACTCGATACACCGGGGAGCTGTTTTTT
abundance: .; j_gene: TRBJ2-6; d_gene: .; v_gene: TRBV18; CDR3aa: CASSLSGPGLFSGANVLTF; CDR3nt: TGTGCCAGCTCTCTCTCGGGCCCAGGGTTATTCTCTGGGGCCAACGTCCTGACTTTC
abundance: .; j_gene: TRBJ1-1; d_gene: TRBD1; v_gene: TRBV19; CDR3aa: CATEPQGAPTEAFF; CDR3nt: TGTGCCACTGAACCACAGGGGGCGCCCACTGAAGCTTTCTTT